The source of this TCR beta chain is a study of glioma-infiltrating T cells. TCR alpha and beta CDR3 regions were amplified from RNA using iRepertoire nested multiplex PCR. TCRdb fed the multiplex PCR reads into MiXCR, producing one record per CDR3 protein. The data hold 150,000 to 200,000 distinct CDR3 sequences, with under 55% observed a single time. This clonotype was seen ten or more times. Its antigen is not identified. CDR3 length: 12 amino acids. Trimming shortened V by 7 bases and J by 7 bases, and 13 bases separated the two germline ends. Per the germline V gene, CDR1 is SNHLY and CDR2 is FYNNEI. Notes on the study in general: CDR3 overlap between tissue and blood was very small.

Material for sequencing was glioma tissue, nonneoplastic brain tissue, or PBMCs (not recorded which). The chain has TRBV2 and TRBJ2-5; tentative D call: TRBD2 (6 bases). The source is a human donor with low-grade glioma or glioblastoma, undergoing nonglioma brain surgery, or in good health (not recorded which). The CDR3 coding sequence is TGTGCCAGCAACCCCGGGGAGGCGACCCAGTACTTC. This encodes CASNPGEATQYF.